This T cell receptor beta chain was captured by sequencing in a study of T cells after yellow fever vaccination. Turning to the study itself: Libraries from low-cell-number fractions were prepared with the SMART-Seq v4 Ultra Low Input RNA kit. Study results and caveats: Post-booster repertoires contained most primary-vaccination clones again (approximately 97% CD4, 85% to 90% CD8). Repertoires sorted by FACS could include abundant clonotypes that are contaminants from the bulk population. The appearance of a small share of clonotypes in both CD4 and CD8 compartments was observed.

This clonotype was detected many times. Its antigen is as yet unknown. TCRdb processed the 5' RACE reads anew with MiXCR; each CDR3 protein has one entry. Of fewer than 85,000 distinct CDR3 sequences in the sample, around 7.3% are singletons; the top ten hold roughly 41%. The sequences come from CD8+ T cells sorted from PBMCs, collected on the day of the yellow fever booster vaccination. The sequence came from a young man who received the YFV17D yellow fever vaccine.

CDR3 sequence: CASQGGYNEQFF. The DNA of the CDR3 is TGTGCCAGCCAAGGAGGCTACAATGAGCAGTTCTTC. This chain uses TRBV12-3 or TRBV12-4 with TRBJ2-1; the D gene is possibly TRBD2 (5 bases). V was trimmed by 8 bases and J by 3 bases, leaving 8 bases between them. This CDR3 is built from 12 residues.